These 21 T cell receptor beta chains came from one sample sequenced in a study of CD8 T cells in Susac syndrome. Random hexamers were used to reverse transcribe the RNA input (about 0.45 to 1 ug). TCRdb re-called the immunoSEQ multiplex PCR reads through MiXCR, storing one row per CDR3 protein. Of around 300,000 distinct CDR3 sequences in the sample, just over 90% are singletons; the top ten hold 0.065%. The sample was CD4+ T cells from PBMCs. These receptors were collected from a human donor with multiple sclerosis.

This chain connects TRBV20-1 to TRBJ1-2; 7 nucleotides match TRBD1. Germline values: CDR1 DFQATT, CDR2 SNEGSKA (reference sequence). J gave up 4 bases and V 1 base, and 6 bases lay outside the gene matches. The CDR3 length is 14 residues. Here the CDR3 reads CSARGPGGTYGYTF. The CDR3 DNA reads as TGCAGTGCTAGAGGGCCAGGGGGTACCTATGGCTACACCTTC.

DNA of the CDR3: TGTGCCAGCAGTTTCGACCCCTCTAACTATGGCTACACCTTC. Amino acids: CASSFDPSNYGYTF. This chain links TRBV12-3 or TRBV12-4 with TRBJ1-2; D gene ambiguous. Trimming removed 3 bases from V and 0 bases from J, with 8 bases in between. The length of the CDR3 is 14 residues.

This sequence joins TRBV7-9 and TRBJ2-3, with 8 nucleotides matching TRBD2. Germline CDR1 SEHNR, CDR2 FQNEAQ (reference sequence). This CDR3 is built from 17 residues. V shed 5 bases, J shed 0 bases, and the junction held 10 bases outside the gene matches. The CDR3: CASSLAGGGPSTDTQYF. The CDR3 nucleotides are TGTGCCAGCAGCCTCGCCGGGGGGGGGCCCAGCACAGATACGCAGTATTTT. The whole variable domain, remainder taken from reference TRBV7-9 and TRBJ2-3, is DTGVSQNPRHKITKRGQNVTFRCDPISEHNRLYWYRQTLGQGPEFLTYFQNEAQLEKSRLLSDRFSAERPKGSFSTLEIQRTEQGDSAMYLCASSLAGGGPSTDTQYFGPGTRLTVL.

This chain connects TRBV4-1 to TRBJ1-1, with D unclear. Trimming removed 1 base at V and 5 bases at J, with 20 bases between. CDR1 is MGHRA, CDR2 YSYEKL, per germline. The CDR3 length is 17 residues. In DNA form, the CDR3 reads TGCGCCAGCAGCCAAGGGAGGGTAGGACGGAAAGAGACTGAAGCTTTCTTT. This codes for CASSQGRVGRKETEAFF.

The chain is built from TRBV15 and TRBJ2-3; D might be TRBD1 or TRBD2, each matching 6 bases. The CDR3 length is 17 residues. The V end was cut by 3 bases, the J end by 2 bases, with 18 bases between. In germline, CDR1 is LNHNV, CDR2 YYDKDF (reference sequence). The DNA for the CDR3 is TGTGCCACCAGCAGCCGGGGGCGGCAAGATCCCACAGATACGCAGTATTTT. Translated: CATSSRGRQDPTDTQYF. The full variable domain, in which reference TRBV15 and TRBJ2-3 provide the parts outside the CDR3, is DAMVIQNPRYQVTQFGKPVTLSCSQTLNHNVMYWYQQKSSQAPKLLFHYYDKDFNNEADTPDNFQSRRPNTSFCFLDIRSPGLGDTAMYLCATSSRGRQDPTDTQYFGPGTRLTVL.

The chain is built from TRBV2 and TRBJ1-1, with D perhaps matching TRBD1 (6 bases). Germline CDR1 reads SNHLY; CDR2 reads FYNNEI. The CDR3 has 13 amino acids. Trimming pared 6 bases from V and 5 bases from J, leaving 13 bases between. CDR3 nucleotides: TGTGCCAGCAGCGGGGCAGGGGTTACTGAAGCTTTCTTT. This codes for CASSGAGVTEAFF.

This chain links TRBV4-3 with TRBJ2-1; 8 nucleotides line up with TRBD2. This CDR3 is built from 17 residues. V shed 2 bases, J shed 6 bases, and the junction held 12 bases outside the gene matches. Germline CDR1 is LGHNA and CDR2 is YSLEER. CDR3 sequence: CASSQPPGLGTINEQFF. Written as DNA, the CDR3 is TGCGCCAGCAGCCAACCTCCGGGACTAGGGACTATCAATGAGCAGTTCTTC.

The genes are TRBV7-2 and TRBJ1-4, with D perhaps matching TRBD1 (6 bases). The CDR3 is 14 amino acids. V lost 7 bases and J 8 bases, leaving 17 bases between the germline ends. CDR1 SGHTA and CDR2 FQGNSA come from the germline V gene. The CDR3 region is CASTPGVEAEKLFF. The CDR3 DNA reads TGTGCCAGCACCCCAGGGGTCGAAGCAGAAAAACTGTTTTTT.

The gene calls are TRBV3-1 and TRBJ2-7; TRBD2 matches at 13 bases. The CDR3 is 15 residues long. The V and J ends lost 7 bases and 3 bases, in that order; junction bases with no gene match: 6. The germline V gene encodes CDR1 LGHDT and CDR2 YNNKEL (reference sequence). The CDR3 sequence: CASTRTSGRGYEQYF. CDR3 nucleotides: TGTGCCAGCACCAGGACTAGCGGGAGAGGCTACGAGCAGTACTTC.

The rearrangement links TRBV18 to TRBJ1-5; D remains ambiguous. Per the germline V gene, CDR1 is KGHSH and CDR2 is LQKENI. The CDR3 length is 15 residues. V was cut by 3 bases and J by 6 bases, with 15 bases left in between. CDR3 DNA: TGTGCCAGCTCACCTGGACCCCGAGGAGGTCAGCCCCAGCATTTT. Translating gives CASSPGPRGGQPQHF.

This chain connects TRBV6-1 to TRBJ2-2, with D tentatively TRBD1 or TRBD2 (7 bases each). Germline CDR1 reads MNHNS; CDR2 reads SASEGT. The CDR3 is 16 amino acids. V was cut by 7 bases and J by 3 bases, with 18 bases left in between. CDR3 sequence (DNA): TGTGCCAGCACTCCTACCCAGGGGGGGGACACCGGGGAGCTGTTTTTT. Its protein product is CASTPTQGGDTGELFF.

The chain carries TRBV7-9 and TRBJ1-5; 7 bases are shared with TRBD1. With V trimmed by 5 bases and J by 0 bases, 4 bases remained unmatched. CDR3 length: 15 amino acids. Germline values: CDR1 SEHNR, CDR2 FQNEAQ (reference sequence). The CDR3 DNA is TGTGCCAGCAGCCCGGGACAGCATAGCAATCAGCCCCAGCATTTT. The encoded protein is CASSPGQHSNQPQHF.

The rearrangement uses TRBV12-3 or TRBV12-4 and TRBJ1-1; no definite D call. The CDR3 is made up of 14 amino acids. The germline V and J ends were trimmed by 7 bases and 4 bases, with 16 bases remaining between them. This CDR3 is CASNAELAGTEAFF. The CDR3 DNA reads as TGTGCCAGCAACGCGGAGCTTGCCGGCACTGAAGCTTTCTTT.

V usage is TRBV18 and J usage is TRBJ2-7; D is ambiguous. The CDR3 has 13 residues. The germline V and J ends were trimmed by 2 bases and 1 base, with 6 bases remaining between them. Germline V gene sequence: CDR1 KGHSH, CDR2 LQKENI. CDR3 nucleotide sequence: TGTGCCAGCTCACCAACGGGTTCCTACGAGCAGTACTTC. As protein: CASSPTGSYEQYF.

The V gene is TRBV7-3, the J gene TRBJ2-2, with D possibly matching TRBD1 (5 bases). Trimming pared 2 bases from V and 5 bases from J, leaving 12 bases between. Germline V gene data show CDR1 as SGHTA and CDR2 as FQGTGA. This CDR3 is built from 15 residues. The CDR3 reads CASSLSRVSTGELFF. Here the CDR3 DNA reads TGTGCCAGCAGCTTATCCAGGGTCTCGACCGGGGAGCTGTTTTTT.

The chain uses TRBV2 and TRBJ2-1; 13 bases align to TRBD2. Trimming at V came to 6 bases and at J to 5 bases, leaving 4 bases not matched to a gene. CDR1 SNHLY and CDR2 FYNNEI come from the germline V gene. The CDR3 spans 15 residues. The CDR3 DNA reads TGTGCCAGCAGGACTGGACTAGCGGGAGACAATGAGCAGTTCTTC. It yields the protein CASRTGLAGDNEQFF.

CDR3 sequence reads: CASSLVVGQGWGEQFF. The CDR3 DNA is TGTGCCAGCAGCTTAGTAGTGGGACAGGGGTGGGGTGAGCAGTTCTTC. The chain is built from TRBV11-2 and TRBJ2-1, with 10 bases matching TRBD1. The germline V gene encodes CDR1 SGHAT and CDR2 FQNNGV. The CDR3 runs 16 residues. The J segment lost 9 bases and the V segment lost 1 base, leaving 9 bases of the junction unmatched.

CDR3 sequence reads: CASSYPGGETQYF. In nucleotides, the CDR3 is TGTGCCAGCAGTTACCCTGGCGGGGAGACCCAGTACTTC. This chain links TRBV6-2 or TRBV6-3 with TRBJ2-5, with D tentatively TRBD2 (5 bases). Trimming pared 2 bases from V and 5 bases from J, leaving 9 bases between. The CDR3 is made up of 13 amino acids. Looked up from germline, CDR1 is MNHEY and CDR2 is SVGEGT.

The CDR3 loop reads CASSHDRANEKLFF. CDR3 DNA: TGCGCCAGCAGCCACGACAGAGCCAATGAAAAACTGTTTTTT. This chain connects TRBV4-3 to TRBJ1-4; D is possibly TRBD1 (5 bases). Germline CDR1 and CDR2: LGHNA and YSLEER. Trimming pared 3 bases from V and 5 bases from J, leaving 10 bases between. The CDR3 is made up of 14 amino acids.

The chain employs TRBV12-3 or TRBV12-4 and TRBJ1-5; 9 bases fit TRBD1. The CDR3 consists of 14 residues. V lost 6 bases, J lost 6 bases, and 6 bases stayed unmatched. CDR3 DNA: TGTGCCAGCAGACAGGGGGCCCCTGCTCAGCCCCAGCATTTT. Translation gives CASRQGAPAQPQHF.

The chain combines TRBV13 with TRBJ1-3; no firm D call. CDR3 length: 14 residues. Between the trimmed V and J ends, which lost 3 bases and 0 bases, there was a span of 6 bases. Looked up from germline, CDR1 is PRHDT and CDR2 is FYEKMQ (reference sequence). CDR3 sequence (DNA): TGTGCCAGCAGCTTCTGGGCCTCTGGAAACACCATATATTTT. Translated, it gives CASSFWASGNTIYF.